The entry below describes one T cell receptor beta chain. This entry comes from a study of cytomegalovirus exposure and HLA in healthy donors. The PCR employed 60 Vbeta primers together with 13 Jbeta primers. The data were produced by immunoSEQ multiplex PCR, yet TCRdb's version contains in-frame clones alone and is incomplete. The sample gives more than 80,000 clones, about 75% of which show up once; roughly 3% is in the top ten. Per germline, CDR1 MNHEY and CDR2 SVGAGI. The CDR3 spans 14 residues. With 4 bases removed from V and 2 bases from J, the gap between germline ends came to 9 bases. The genes are TRBV6-5 and TRBJ1-5; D is unresolved. The sample was PBMCs. This receptor was obtained from a male donor in good health and CMV-seropositive. CDR3: CASSSSGGNQPQHF. CDR3 coding DNA: TGTGCCAGCAGTTCGTCAGGCGGCAATCAGCCCCAGCATTTT.